The 28 T cell receptor beta chains below come from one sample, sequenced in a study of OX40 agonist ivuxolimab in advanced cancers. The protocol was immunoSEQ multiplex PCR, while the TCRdb copy is restricted to in-frame clones and leaves out a portion. The table lists some 33,000 clones, 75% to 95% of them singletons. The sequences come from CD4+ or CD8+ T cells sorted from blood, collected in a trial of the OX40 agonist ivuxolimab. Receptors originate from an adult with an advanced solid tumor such as melanoma, head and neck, liver or kidney cancer.

The rearrangement links TRBV5-8 to TRBJ2-1, with D hard to call. V was cut by 7 bases and J by 6 bases, with 17 bases left in between. CDR3 length equals 14 residues. Germline lookup yields CDR1 SGHTS and CDR2 YDEGEE. The CDR3 here is CASGSNLLGNEQFF. The CDR3 region has the DNA TGTGCCAGCGGCAGTAACCTGCTAGGCAATGAGCAGTTCTTC.

This clone appeared once. This sequence joins TRBV7-2 and TRBJ2-7; D perhaps matches TRBD2 (6 bases). Germline V gene sequence: CDR1 SGHTA, CDR2 FQGNSA. The V and J ends lost 0 bases and 3 bases respectively, with 15 bases between them. CDR3 length: 16 residues. CDR3 DNA sequence: TGTGCCAGCAGCTTAGCGGCCGGAGGGAAACACTACGAGCAGTACTTC. It codes for CASSLAAGGKHYEQYF.

The rearrangement joins TRBV4-1 to TRBJ1-5, with 10 bases matching TRBD1. This CDR3 contains 15 residues. From germline, CDR1 is MGHRA and CDR2 YSYEKL. Trimming took 0 bases from V and 7 from J; bases not matched to a gene: 3. The CDR3 is CASSQEGTGVQPQHF. CDR3 sequence (DNA): TGCGCCAGCAGCCAAGAAGGGACAGGGGTGCAGCCCCAGCATTTT.

This chain uses TRBV29-1 with TRBJ1-3; D call uncertain. The CDR3 is 18 amino acids. V was cut by 4 bases and J by 0 bases, with 22 bases left in between. Germline V gives CDR1 SQVTM, CDR2 ANQGSEA. The CDR3, as DNA: TGCAGCGTTGTTTCCGTCCTGCCTGATGGCTACTCTGGAAACACCATATATTTT. This codes for CSVVSVLPDGYSGNTIYF. Complete variable domain (other parts from reference TRBV29-1 and TRBJ1-3): SAVISQKPSRDICQRGTSLTIQCQVDSQVTMMFWYRQQPGQSLTLIATANQGSEATYESGFVIDKFPISRPNLTFSTLTVSNMSPEDSSIYLCSVVSVLPDGYSGNTIYFGEGSWLTVV.

The chain links TRBV28 to TRBJ2-7; either TRBD1 or TRBD2 may fit D (5 bases each). The length of the CDR3 is 11 residues. Trimming shortened V by 6 bases and J by 4 bases, and 7 bases separated the two germline ends. CDR1 and CDR2 from the germline V gene are MDHEN and SYDVKM. In DNA, the CDR3 is TGTGCCAGCAGCTGGGGGTACGAGCAGTACTTC. It yields the protein CASSWGYEQYF.

The rearrangement uses TRBV5-1 and TRBJ1-1, with D unclear. V was clipped by 1 base and J by 3 bases, with 10 bases between them. The germline V gene encodes CDR1 SGHRS and CDR2 YFSETQ. The CDR3 length is 14 residues. The CDR3: CASSLWGGHTEAFF. The CDR3 DNA sequence: TGCGCCAGCAGCTTGTGGGGTGGGCACACTGAAGCTTTCTTT. Full variable domain (outside the CDR3, taken from reference TRBV5-1 and TRBJ1-1): KAGVTQTPRYLIKTRGQQVTLSCSPISGHRSVSWYQQTPGQGLQFLFEYFSETQRNKGNFPGRFSGRQFSNSRSEMNVSTLELGDSALYLCASSLWGGHTEAFFGQGTRLTVV.

This sequence joins TRBV6-6 and TRBJ2-7, with 11 bases matching TRBD2. There are 16 residues in the CDR3. The junction had 3 bases not matched to a gene; V was cut back by 2 bases and J by 0 bases. CDR1 is MNHNY and CDR2 is SVGAGI in the germline V gene (reference sequence). The DNA of the CDR3 is TGTGCCAGCAGTTACGCGACTAGCGGGAACTCCTACGAGCAGTACTTC. It encodes CASSYATSGNSYEQYF.

The CDR3: CASSPYGAGSVSGANVLTF. CDR3 sequence (DNA): TGTGCCAGCTCACCTTACGGGGCAGGTTCGGTCTCTGGGGCCAACGTCCTGACTTTC. The chain couples TRBV18 to TRBJ2-6; TRBD1 or TRBD2 may be the D gene (5 bases each). CDR3 length equals 19 residues. The germline gives CDR1 KGHSH, CDR2 LQKENI. V lost 3 bases to trimming and J lost 0 bases, with 18 bases between them.

This clone was recorded once. This chain uses TRBV7-2 with TRBJ1-5; unclear D gene. Looked up from germline, CDR1 is SGHTA and CDR2 is FQGNSA. CDR3 length: 14 amino acids. Trimming removed 3 bases from V and 3 bases from J, with 9 bases in between. CDR3 sequence reads: CASSFGGLNQPQHF. The CDR3 DNA sequence: TGTGCCAGCAGCTTTGGAGGGCTCAATCAGCCCCAGCATTTT.

The rearrangement links TRBV19 to TRBJ2-1; the D is unclear. From germline, CDR1 is LNHDA and CDR2 SQIVND (reference sequence). V gave up 3 bases and J gave up 6 bases, with 3 bases separating them. The CDR3 sequence is 11 residues long. The CDR3 reads CASSIFNEQFF. The CDR3 nucleotides are TGTGCCAGTAGTATCTTCAATGAGCAGTTCTTC.

This rearrangement joins TRBV6-5 to TRBJ1-1, with D unclear. CDR1 is MNHEY, CDR2 SVGAGI, per germline. Deletions cut 6 bases from V and 1 base from J, with 9 bases between. The CDR3 consists of 13 residues. The chain's CDR3 is CASSRTENTEAFF. The CDR3, as DNA: TGTGCCAGCAGCCGGACGGAGAACACTGAAGCTTTCTTT.

This chain's CDR3 is CASSLDREQYF. The CDR3 DNA reads TGTGCCAGCAGCCTTGACAGAGAGCAGTACTTC. The V gene is TRBV9, the J gene TRBJ2-7; possibly TRBD1 for D (5 bases). The CDR3 contains 11 residues. The V and J ends lost 4 bases and 7 bases respectively, with 9 bases between them. Germline V gives CDR1 SGDLS, CDR2 YYNGEE. The variable domain in full, with the rest retrieved from reference TRBV9 and TRBJ2-7, is DSGVTQTPKHLITATGQRVTLRCSPRSGDLSVYWYQQSLDQGLQFLIQYYNGEERAKGNILERFSAQQFPDLHSELNLSSLELGDSALYFCASSLDREQYFGPGTRLTVT.

The genes are TRBV4-3 and TRBJ2-7; possibly TRBD2 for D (6 bases). With 1 base removed from V and 1 base from J, the gap between germline ends came to 14 bases. Germline V lookup: CDR1 LGHNA, CDR2 YSLEER. The CDR3 length is 16 residues. The CDR3 coding sequence is TGCGCCAGCAGCCAAGGGCTGGGGACTCCTTCCTACGAGCAGTACTTC. This codes for CASSQGLGTPSYEQYF.

The rearrangement links TRBV27 to TRBJ2-4, with D maybe TRBD2 (7 bases). Germline loops: CDR1 MNHEY, CDR2 SMNVEV (reference sequence). V lost 1 base and J 6 bases, leaving 16 bases between the germline ends. The CDR3 is made up of 16 amino acids. The CDR3 protein is CASSLLWGGAGNIQYF. The CDR3 DNA is TGTGCCAGCAGTTTATTATGGGGGGGGGCTGGAAACATTCAGTACTTC.

The V and J genes are TRBV27 and TRBJ1-2; perhaps TRBD1 as D (6 bases). The CDR3 totals 15 residues. Per the germline V gene, CDR1 is MNHEY and CDR2 is SMNVEV (reference sequence). Trimming took 0 bases from V and 4 from J, leaving 12 bases between them. The CDR3, as DNA: TGTGCCAGCAGTTTATCCCCAGGGGTTGCCTATGGCTACACCTTC. Amino acids: CASSLSPGVAYGYTF.

This rearrangement joins TRBV28 to TRBJ2-5, with D perhaps assigned TRBD1 or TRBD2 (7 bases each). Trimming took off 11 bases at V and 5 bases at J, with 27 bases between the two ends. Germline-derived CDR1 and CDR2 are MDHEN and SYDVKM. The CDR3 contains 16 residues. Written as DNA, the CDR3 is TGTGCCGCCAGGGGGGGCTTATCCCCTATGGGGGAGACCCAGTACTTC. Amino acids: CAARGGLSPMGETQYF.

The rearrangement links TRBV6-6 to TRBJ2-1; no clear D gene. CDR1 is MNHNY, CDR2 SVGAGI, per germline (reference sequence). Trimming removed 5 bases from V and 5 bases from J, with 7 bases in between. The CDR3 is 12 residues long. CDR3 DNA sequence: TGTGCCAGCAGTCCCCTGGACAATGAGCAGTTCTTC. Its protein product is CASSPLDNEQFF.

This chain joins TRBV19 and TRBJ2-1; no firm D call. The CDR3 is 13 residues long. V gave up 4 bases and J gave up 5 bases, with 9 bases separating them. Germline-derived CDR1 and CDR2 are LNHDA and SQIVND (reference sequence). The CDR3 loop is CASSKTVNNEQFF. CDR3 nucleotide sequence: TGTGCCAGTAGTAAGACGGTCAACAATGAGCAGTTCTTC.

The rearrangement uses TRBV5-4 and TRBJ2-7, with 11 bases fitting TRBD1. Germline trimming cut 3 bases from V and 3 bases from J; bases unmatched to any gene: 5. CDR3 length equals 15 residues. From germline, CDR1 is SGHNT and CDR2 YYREEE (reference sequence). CDR3 amino acids: CASSSGGTGGYEQYV. The CDR3 DNA reads TGTGCCAGCAGCTCCGGAGGGACAGGGGGCTACGAGCAGTACGTC.

The gene calls are TRBV7-9 and TRBJ1-1, with TRBD1 identical over 8 bases. Per germline, CDR1 SEHNR and CDR2 FQNEAQ (reference sequence). Trimming at V came to 4 bases and at J to 4 bases, leaving 2 bases not matched to a gene. This CDR3 spans 13 amino acids. The CDR3: CASSYRGTTEAFF. The CDR3 nucleotides are TGTGCCAGCAGCTACAGGGGGACCACTGAAGCTTTCTTT.

The J gene is TRBJ1-2, the V gene TRBV14; 12 bases are a match to TRBD1. Trimming took 4 bases from V and 6 from J; bases not matched to a gene: 15. CDR1 and CDR2 from the germline V gene are SGHDN and FVKESK. The CDR3 is 18 amino acids. In DNA, the CDR3 is TGTGCCAGCAGCCTCCTTCCGGGACAGGGGGCAAGCACGGATGGCTACACCTTC. It encodes CASSLLPGQGASTDGYTF.

The chain carries TRBV11-2 and TRBJ2-3; weak D call: TRBD2 (6 bases). The V end was cut by 3 bases, the J end by 4 bases, with 14 bases between. The CDR3 covers 15 residues. CDR1 and CDR2 (germline): SGHAT, FQNNGV. DNA for the CDR3: TGTGCCAGCAGCTTTGGAGGGAGAGCGGCAGATACGCAGTATTTT. This encodes CASSFGGRAADTQYF.

The chain combines TRBV29-1 with TRBJ1-1; D gene uncertain. Germline CDR1 is SQVTM and CDR2 is ANQGSEA. V shed 4 bases and J shed 3 bases, with 6 bases lying between them. The length of the CDR3 is 11 residues. The CDR3: CSVGVDTEAFF. The CDR3 nucleotides read TGCAGCGTTGGAGTGGACACTGAAGCTTTCTTT.

This chain joins TRBV10-3 and TRBJ2-7; perhaps TRBD2 as D (6 bases). Between the trimmed V and J ends, which lost 4 bases and 6 bases, there was a span of 16 bases. The CDR3 length is 14 residues. CDR1 is ENHRY and CDR2 is SYGVKD in the germline V gene. In DNA form, the CDR3 reads TGTGCCATCAGTGGTAATCCTTCCGGGGGCGAGCAGTACTTC. Its protein is CAISGNPSGGEQYF.

The J gene is TRBJ2-2, the V gene TRBV27, with 8 bases identical to TRBD2. The CDR3 covers 15 residues. The germline V gene has CDR1 MNHEY and CDR2 SMNVEV (reference sequence). J was trimmed by 1 base and V by 10 bases; bases with no gene match: 8. The CDR3 spells CATLGGGMNTGELFF. DNA of the CDR3: TGTGCCACCCTTGGCGGGGGGATGAACACCGGGGAGCTGTTTTTT.

The chain uses TRBV6-4 and TRBJ1-1; D gene unclear. Germline V gene lookup returns CDR1 MRHNA and CDR2 SNTAGT. V lost 2 bases, J lost 5 bases, and 6 bases lay in between. The CDR3 is 12 amino acids. CDR3 bases: TGTGCCAGCAGTGACGGAGGGACTGAAGCTTTCTTT. Translating it yields CASSDGGTEAFF.

CDR3 nucleotide sequence: TGTGCCAGCAGCCCAACAACCCGGGGGGTCGCCACCGGGGAGCTGTTTTTT. Translated, it gives CASSPTTRGVATGELFF. This chain connects TRBV13 to TRBJ2-2; 7 bases fit TRBD2. Germline assignment: CDR1 PRHDT and CDR2 FYEKMQ (reference sequence). Unmatched junction bases numbered 13, after V lost 5 bases and J lost 4 bases. This CDR3 spans 17 amino acids.

The chain has TRBV7-3 and TRBJ1-2; 8 bases align to TRBD1. V gave up 5 bases and J gave up 6 bases; unmatched junction bases: 11. Looked up from germline, CDR1 is SGHTA and CDR2 is FQGTGA. The CDR3 consists of 15 residues. DNA for the CDR3: TGTGCCAGCAGCGCCAACCTCAGGGGGCAGGATGGCTACACCTTC. This encodes CASSANLRGQDGYTF.